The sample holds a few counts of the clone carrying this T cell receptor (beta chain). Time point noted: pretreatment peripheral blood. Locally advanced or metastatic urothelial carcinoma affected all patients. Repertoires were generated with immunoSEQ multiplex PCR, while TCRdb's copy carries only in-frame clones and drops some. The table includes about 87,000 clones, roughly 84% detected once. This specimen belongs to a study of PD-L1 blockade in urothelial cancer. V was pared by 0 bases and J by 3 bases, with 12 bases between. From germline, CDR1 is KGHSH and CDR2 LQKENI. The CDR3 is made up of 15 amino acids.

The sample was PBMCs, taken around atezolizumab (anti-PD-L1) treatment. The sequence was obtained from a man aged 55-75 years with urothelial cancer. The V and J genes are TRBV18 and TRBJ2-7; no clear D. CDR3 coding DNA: TGTGCCAGCTCACCACCCGCCCTAGGCCTCTACGAGCAGTACTTC. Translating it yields CASSPPALGLYEQYF.